This passage covers 21 T cell receptor beta chains from one sample sequenced in a study of early T cells in non-severe SARS-CoV-2 infection. Each CDR3 protein is one row after TCRdb ran MiXCR on the 5' RACE reads. The table lists roughly 100,000 distinct CDR3 sequences, 13% of them singletons. Sample: whole blood. These receptors were obtained from an adult who was a healthcare worker with PCR-confirmed SARS-CoV-2 infection or an uninfected control (not recorded which).

This clonotype was found a few times. V and J are TRBV4-1 and TRBJ1-4, with unresolved D. Germline loops: CDR1 MGHRA, CDR2 YSYEKL. CDR3 length equals 15 residues. V dropped 1 base and J dropped 0 bases, with 6 bases sitting between them. CDR3 sequence: CASSQGHSTNEKLFF. The CDR3 DNA follows: TGCGCCAGCAGCCAAGGGCATTCAACTAATGAAAAACTGTTTTTT.

This clonotype was detected a few times. The V gene is TRBV29-1, the J gene TRBJ2-5, with 7 bases lining up with TRBD2. Per the germline V gene, CDR1 is SQVTM and CDR2 is ANQGSEA. The CDR3 has 12 residues. With 7 bases clipped from V and 5 bases from J, the junction kept 7 bases outside the gene matches. The CDR3: CSARGRGETQYF. DNA of the CDR3: TGCAGCGCGCGAGGGAGGGGTGAGACCCAGTACTTC.

This clonotype was found many times. The V and J genes are TRBV9 and TRBJ1-6; D uncertain. The V and J ends lost 3 bases and 10 bases respectively, with 8 bases between them. Germline V gene data show CDR1 as SGDLS and CDR2 as YYNGEE. The CDR3 is made up of 12 amino acids. The CDR3 loop is CASSDLNSPLHF. In nucleotides, the CDR3 is TGTGCCAGCAGCGACTTAAACTCACCCCTCCACTTT.

This clonotype was counted at least ten times. The chain carries TRBV6-2 or TRBV6-3 and TRBJ2-6; D gene uncertain. V dropped 7 bases and J dropped 0 bases, with 10 bases sitting between them. This CDR3 region has 15 residues. Germline lookup yields CDR1 MNHEY and CDR2 SVGEGT. The CDR3 DNA reads TGTGCCAGCACGGCCTCCGACTCTGGGGCCAACGTCCTGACTTTC. Translating it yields CASTASDSGANVLTF.

This chain uses TRBV28 with TRBJ2-5; the match to TRBD1 covers 7 bases. J lost 9 bases, V lost 5 bases, and 12 bases had no gene match. This CDR3 has 14 residues. Germline V gene sequence: CDR1 MDHEN, CDR2 SYDVKM. In nucleotides, the CDR3 is TGTGCCAGCAGTATACAGGAACAGGGGTGGGCCCAGTACTTC. Translated: CASSIQEQGWAQYF.

This chain uses TRBV6-2 or TRBV6-3 with TRBJ1-1; D remains ambiguous. V dropped 3 bases and J dropped 11 bases, with 13 bases sitting between them. This CDR3 is built from 12 residues. Germline loops: CDR1 MNHEY, CDR2 SVGEGT. The CDR3 bases are TGTGCCAGCAGTTATGCCGGACTTCGGGCTTTCTTT. Translation gives CASSYAGLRAFF.

The chain has TRBV6-2 or TRBV6-3 and TRBJ2-7; maybe TRBD1 (6 bases). Trimming removed 5 bases from V and 2 bases from J, with 13 bases in between. Germline CDR1 is MNHEY and CDR2 is SVGEGT. CDR3 length: 14 residues. As DNA, the CDR3 is TGTGCCAGCAGTCCTACGACAGGACCCTACGAGCAGTACTTC. It translates to CASSPTTGPYEQYF.

This clonotype came up many times. This chain joins TRBV5-6 and TRBJ2-4; D gene ambiguous. This CDR3 comprises 13 residues. Germline CDR1 and CDR2: SGHDT and YYEEEE. The ends were cut back, 1 base at V and 2 bases at J, with 4 bases in the middle. CDR3 coding DNA: TGTGCCAGCAGCTTGTCCCCCAAAAACATTCAGTACTTC. Translation gives CASSLSPKNIQYF.

The chain carries TRBV4-1 and TRBJ2-1; 8 bases match TRBD2. The CDR3 has 12 residues. V was clipped by 10 bases and J by 7 bases; unmatched bases: 6. CDR1 and CDR2 (germline): MGHRA, YSYEKL. The CDR3 sequence is CATGLVGNEQFF. The CDR3 region has the DNA TGCGCCACGGGACTAGTCGGGAATGAGCAGTTCTTC.

This clonotype was detected a few times. The chain recombines TRBV7-9 with TRBJ2-7, with a possible D match to TRBD2 (5 bases). CDR3 size: 12 residues. CDR1 is SEHNR, CDR2 FQNEAQ, per germline (reference sequence). V was cut by 5 bases and J by 4 bases, with 9 bases left in between. The CDR3 nucleotides are TGTGCCAGCAGCGGTTCGGGGTACGAGCAGTACTTC. The encoded protein is CASSGSGYEQYF.

This clonotype was counted ten times or more. V usage is TRBV30 and J usage is TRBJ1-1; unclear D gene. Germline loops: CDR1 GTSNPN, CDR2 SVGIG (reference sequence). The CDR3 has 14 residues. With 4 bases removed from V and 6 bases from J, the gap between germline ends came to 18 bases. The CDR3 nucleotides are TGTGCCTGGAATTTCGGCCTCAGGAATGCTGAAGCTTTCTTT. Its protein product is CAWNFGLRNAEAFF.

This clonotype was observed a few times. The chain has TRBV29-1 and TRBJ2-1; 10 bases line up with TRBD1. In germline, CDR1 is SQVTM, CDR2 ANQGSEA. J was trimmed by 6 bases and V by 7 bases; bases with no gene match: 9. This CDR3 region has 14 residues. The DNA of the CDR3 is TGCAGCGGGAAGGGACAGGGGACCCTCAATGAGCAGTTCTTC. Its translation is CSGKGQGTLNEQFF.

This clonotype was picked up many times. The chain joins TRBV5-1 to TRBJ2-6; D is unresolved. The CDR3 covers 18 residues. The V end lost 0 bases, the J end lost 0 bases, and 13 bases lay between the germline ends. Germline loops: CDR1 SGHRS, CDR2 YFSETQ. The CDR3 protein is CASSLAAGADSGANVLTF. In DNA form, the CDR3 reads TGCGCCAGCAGCTTGGCGGCAGGAGCCGACTCTGGGGCCAACGTCCTGACTTTC.

The sample holds many counts of this clonotype. The chain links TRBV3-1 to TRBJ2-7, with 9 bases matching TRBD1. Trimming took 5 bases from V and 4 from J; bases not matched to a gene: 6. Germline V gene data show CDR1 as LGHDT and CDR2 as YNNKEL (reference sequence). The CDR3 extends over 14 amino acids. The CDR3 DNA sequence: TGTGCCAGCAGCAGCGGACAGGGGCCTTACGAGCAGTACTTC. As protein: CASSSGQGPYEQYF.

About this clonotype: A much larger clone differs from this one at a single base, so this may be a read error. The rearrangement links TRBV19 to TRBJ2-1; 7 positions agree with TRBD2. Germline V lookup: CDR1 LNHDA, CDR2 SQIVND (reference sequence). This CDR3 is built from 13 residues. The V segment lost 9 bases and the J segment 8 bases; nucleotides outside the gene matches: 10. CDR3 in amino acids: CARSSSGGDEQFF. In DNA form, the CDR3 reads TGTGCCAGAAGCAGCTCTGGGGGGGATGAGCAGTTCTTC.

There are a few counts of this clonotype. The chain has TRBV4-1 and TRBJ2-1, with unresolved D. CDR1 and CDR2 (germline): MGHRA, YSYEKL. V was shortened by 0 bases and J by 2 bases, with 5 bases between the two germline ends. The length of the CDR3 is 14 residues. CDR3 residues: CASSQEVTYNEQFF. CDR3 in DNA: TGCGCCAGCAGCCAAGAGGTAACCTACAATGAGCAGTTCTTC.

This clonotype was observed at least ten times. The V call is TRBV20-1, the J call TRBJ1-5, with 8 bases matching TRBD1. The V and J ends lost 5 bases and 4 bases, in that order; junction bases with no gene match: 7. This CDR3 contains 14 residues. Germline assignment: CDR1 DFQATT and CDR2 SNEGSKA (reference sequence). The CDR3 region is CSAAGTGGNQPQHF. CDR3 DNA: TGCAGTGCTGCCGGGACAGGAGGGAATCAGCCCCAGCATTTT.

The table lists this clonotype with many counts. The V and J genes are TRBV11-2 and TRBJ2-1; TRBD2 agrees at 7 bases. CDR3 length: 15 amino acids. V lost 4 bases to trimming and J lost 4 bases; unmatched junction nucleotides: 7. Looked up from germline, CDR1 is SGHAT and CDR2 is FQNNGV. CDR3 DNA sequence: TGTGCCAGCAGCTCCCTAGCGGAAGGGTACAATGAGCAGTTCTTC. This translates into CASSSLAEGYNEQFF.

The chain is built from TRBV7-9 and TRBJ2-1; 8 bases map to TRBD2. Germline CDR1 is SEHNR and CDR2 is FQNEAQ (reference sequence). The CDR3 has 17 residues. J gave up 5 bases and V 5 bases, and 14 bases lay outside the gene matches. The CDR3 sequence: CASSLAPGLVINNEQFF. DNA for the CDR3: TGTGCCAGCAGCCTCGCCCCGGGACTAGTAATAAACAATGAGCAGTTCTTC.

This clonotype was seen repeatedly, ten times or more. V and J are TRBV6-2 or TRBV6-3 and TRBJ2-5, with D uncertain. The CDR3 extends over 11 amino acids. The germline V gene encodes CDR1 MNHEY and CDR2 SVGEGT. Trimming cost V 2 bases and J 5 bases, with 3 bases left between them. CDR3 DNA sequence: TGTGCCAGCAGTTACCTGGAGACCCAGTACTTC. As protein: CASSYLETQYF.

This clonotype was seen repeatedly, ten times or more. This rearrangement joins TRBV4-3 to TRBJ2-1; D ambiguous. V was pared by 5 bases and J by 7 bases, with 6 bases between. The V gene's germline CDR1 is LGHNA and CDR2 YSLEER. This CDR3 is built from 11 residues. For the CDR3, the DNA is TGCGCCAGCAGCGAAGGTAATGAGCAGTTCTTC. Its protein is CASSEGNEQFF.